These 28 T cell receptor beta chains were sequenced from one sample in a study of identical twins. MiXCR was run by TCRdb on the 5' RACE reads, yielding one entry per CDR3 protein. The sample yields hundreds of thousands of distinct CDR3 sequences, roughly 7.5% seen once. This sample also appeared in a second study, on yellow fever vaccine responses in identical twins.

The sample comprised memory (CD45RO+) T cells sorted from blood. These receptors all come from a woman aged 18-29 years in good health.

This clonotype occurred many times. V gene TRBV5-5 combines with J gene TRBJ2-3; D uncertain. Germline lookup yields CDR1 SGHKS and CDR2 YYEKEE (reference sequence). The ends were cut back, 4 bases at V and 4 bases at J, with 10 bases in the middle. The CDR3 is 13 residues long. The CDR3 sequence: CASSLLSADTQYF. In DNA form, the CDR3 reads TGTGCCAGCAGCCTGCTAAGCGCAGATACGCAGTATTTT.

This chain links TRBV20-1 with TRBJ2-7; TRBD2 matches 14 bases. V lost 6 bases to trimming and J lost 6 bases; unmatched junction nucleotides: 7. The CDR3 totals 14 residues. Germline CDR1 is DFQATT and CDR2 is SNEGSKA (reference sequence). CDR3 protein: CSAEAGLAGAEQYF. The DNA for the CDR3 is TGCAGTGCCGAGGCGGGACTAGCGGGAGCCGAGCAGTACTTC.

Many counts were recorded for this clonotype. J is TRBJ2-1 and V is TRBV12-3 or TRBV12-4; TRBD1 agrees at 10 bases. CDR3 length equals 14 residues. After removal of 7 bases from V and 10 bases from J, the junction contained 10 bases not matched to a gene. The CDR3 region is CASTPGQGFVEQFF. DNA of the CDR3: TGTGCCAGCACACCGGGACAGGGGTTTGTCGAGCAGTTCTTC.

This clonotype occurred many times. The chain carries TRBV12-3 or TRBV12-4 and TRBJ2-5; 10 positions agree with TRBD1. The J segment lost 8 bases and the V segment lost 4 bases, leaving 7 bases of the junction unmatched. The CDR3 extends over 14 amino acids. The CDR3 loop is CASSSSDRGDTQYF. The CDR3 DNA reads TGTGCCAGCAGTTCATCGGACAGGGGGGACACCCAGTACTTC.

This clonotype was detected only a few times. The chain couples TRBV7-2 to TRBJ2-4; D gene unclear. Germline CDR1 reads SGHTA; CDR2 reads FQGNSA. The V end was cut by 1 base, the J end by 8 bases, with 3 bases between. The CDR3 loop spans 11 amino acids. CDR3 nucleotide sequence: TGTGCCAGCAGCTTAGTGGACATTCAGTACTTC. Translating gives CASSLVDIQYF.

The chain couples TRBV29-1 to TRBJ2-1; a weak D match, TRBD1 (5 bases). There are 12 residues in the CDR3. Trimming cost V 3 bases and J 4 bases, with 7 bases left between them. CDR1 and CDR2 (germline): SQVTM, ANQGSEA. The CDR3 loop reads CSVDDRYNEQFF. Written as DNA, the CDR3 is TGCAGCGTTGATGACAGATACAATGAGCAGTTCTTC.

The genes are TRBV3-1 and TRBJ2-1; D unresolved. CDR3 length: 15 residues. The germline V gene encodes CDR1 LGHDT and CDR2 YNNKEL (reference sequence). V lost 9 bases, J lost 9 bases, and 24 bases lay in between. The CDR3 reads CARCGETRKRREQFF. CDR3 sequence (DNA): TGTGCCAGATGTGGAGAGACTCGAAAAAGGCGTGAGCAGTTCTTC.

The DNA of the CDR3 is TGTGCCATGAGCCCCGGACTAGCGCCAGATACGCAGTATTTT. This codes for CAMSPGLAPDTQYF. The chain has TRBV5-6 and TRBJ2-3; 9 nucleotides match TRBD2. CDR1 is SGHDT, CDR2 YYEEEE, per germline. Trimming removed 9 bases from V and 4 bases from J; junction bases left unmatched: 9. The CDR3 consists of 14 residues.

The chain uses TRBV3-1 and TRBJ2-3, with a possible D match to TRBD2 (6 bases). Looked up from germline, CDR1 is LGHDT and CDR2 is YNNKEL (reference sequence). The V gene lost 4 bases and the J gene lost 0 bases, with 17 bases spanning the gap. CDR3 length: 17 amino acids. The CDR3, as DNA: TGTGCCAGCAGCCCTTATGGACGGGACTTTAGCACAGATACGCAGTATTTT. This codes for CASSPYGRDFSTDTQYF.

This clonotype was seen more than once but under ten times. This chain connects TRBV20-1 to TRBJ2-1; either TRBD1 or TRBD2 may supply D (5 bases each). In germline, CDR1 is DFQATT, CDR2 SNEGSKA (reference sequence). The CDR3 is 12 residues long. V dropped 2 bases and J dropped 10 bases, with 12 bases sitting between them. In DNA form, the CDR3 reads TGCAGTGCTAGAACGGGACCCCCGGAGCAGTTCTTC. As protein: CSARTGPPEQFF.

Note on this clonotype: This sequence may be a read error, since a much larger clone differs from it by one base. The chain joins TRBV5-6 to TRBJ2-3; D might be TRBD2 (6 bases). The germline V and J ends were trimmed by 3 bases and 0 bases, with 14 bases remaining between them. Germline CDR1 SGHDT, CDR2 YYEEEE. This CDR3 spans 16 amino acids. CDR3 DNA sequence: TGTGCCAGCAGCTACCGGCGGGACTTTAGCACAGATACGCAGTATTTT. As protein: CASSYRRDFSTDTQYF.

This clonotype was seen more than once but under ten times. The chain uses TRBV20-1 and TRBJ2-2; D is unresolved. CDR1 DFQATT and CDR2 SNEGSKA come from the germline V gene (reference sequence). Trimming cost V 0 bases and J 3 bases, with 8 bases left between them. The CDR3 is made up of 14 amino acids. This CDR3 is CSARDYDYTGELFF. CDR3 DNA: TGCAGTGCTAGAGATTACGACTACACCGGGGAGCTGTTTTTT.

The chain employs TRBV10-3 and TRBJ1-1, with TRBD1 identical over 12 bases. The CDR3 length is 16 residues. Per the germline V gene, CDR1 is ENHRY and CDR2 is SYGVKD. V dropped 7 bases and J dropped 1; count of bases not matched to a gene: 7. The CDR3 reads CAIKPGTGGANTEAFF. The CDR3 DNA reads TGTGCCATCAAGCCCGGGACAGGGGGCGCGAACACTGAAGCTTTCTTT.

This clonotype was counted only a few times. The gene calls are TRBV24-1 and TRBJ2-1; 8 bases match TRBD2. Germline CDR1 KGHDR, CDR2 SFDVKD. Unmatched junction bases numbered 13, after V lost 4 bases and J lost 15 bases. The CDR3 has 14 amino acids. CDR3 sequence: CATSESRTGTRVFF. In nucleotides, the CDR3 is TGTGCCACCAGTGAATCACGCACCGGGACTAGGGTGTTCTTC.

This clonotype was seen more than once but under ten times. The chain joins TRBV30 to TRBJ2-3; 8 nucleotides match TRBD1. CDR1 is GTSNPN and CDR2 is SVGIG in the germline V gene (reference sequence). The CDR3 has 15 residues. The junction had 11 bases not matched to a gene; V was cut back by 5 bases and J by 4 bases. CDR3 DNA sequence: TGTGCCTGGGGACCCGGGACAGGCCCTTCAGATACGCAGTATTTT. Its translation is CAWGPGTGPSDTQYF.

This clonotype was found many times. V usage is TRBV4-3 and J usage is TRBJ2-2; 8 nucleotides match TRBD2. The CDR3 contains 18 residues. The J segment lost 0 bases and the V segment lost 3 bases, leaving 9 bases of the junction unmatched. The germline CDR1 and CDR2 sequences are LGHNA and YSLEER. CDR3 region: CASSQYRLAFANTGELFF. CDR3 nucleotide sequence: TGCGCCAGCAGCCAGTACAGACTAGCGTTCGCGAACACCGGGGAGCTGTTTTTT.

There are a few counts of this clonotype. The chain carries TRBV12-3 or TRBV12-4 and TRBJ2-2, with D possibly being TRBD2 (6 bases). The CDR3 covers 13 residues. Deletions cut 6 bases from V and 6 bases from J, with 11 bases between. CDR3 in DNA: TGTGCCAGCAGCCCCACTAGCCCCGGGGAGCTGTTTTTT. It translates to CASSPTSPGELFF.

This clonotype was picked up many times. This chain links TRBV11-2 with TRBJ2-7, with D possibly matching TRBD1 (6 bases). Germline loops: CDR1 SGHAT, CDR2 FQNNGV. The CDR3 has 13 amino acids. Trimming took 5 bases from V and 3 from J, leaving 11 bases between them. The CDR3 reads CASSPDSLYEQYF. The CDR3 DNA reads TGTGCCAGCAGCCCGGACAGCCTCTACGAGCAGTACTTC. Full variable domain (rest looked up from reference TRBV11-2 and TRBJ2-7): EAGVAQSPRYKIIEKRQSVAFWCNPISGHATLYWYQQILGQGPKLLIQFQNNGVVDDSQLPKDRFSAERLKGVDSTLKIQPAKLEDSAVYLCASSPDSLYEQYFGPGTRLTVT.

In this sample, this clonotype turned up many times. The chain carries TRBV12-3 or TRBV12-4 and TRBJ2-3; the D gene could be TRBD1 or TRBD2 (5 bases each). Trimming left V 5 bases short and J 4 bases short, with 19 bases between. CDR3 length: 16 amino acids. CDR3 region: CASSGKTWGSADTQYF. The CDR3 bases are TGTGCCAGCAGTGGTAAAACTTGGGGGAGCGCAGATACGCAGTATTTT.

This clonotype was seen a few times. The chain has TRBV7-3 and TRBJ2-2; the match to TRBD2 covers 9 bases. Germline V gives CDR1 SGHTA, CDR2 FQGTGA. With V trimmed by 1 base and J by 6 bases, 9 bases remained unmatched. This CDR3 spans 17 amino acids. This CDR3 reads CASSLMRLAGTSGELFF. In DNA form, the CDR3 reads TGTGCCAGCAGCTTAATGAGGCTAGCGGGGACGTCCGGGGAGCTGTTTTTT.

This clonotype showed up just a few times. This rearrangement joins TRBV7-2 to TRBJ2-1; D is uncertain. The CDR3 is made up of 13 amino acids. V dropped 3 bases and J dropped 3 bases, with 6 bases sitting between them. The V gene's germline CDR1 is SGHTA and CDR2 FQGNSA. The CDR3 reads CASSFDFYNEQFF. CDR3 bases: TGTGCCAGCAGCTTTGACTTCTACAATGAGCAGTTCTTC.

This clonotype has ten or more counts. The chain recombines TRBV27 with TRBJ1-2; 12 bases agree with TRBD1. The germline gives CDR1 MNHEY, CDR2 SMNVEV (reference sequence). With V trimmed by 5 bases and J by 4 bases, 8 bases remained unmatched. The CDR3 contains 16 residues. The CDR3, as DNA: TGTGCCAGCAGTGGCGGGACAGGGGGCGCGGGCTATGGCTACACCTTC. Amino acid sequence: CASSGGTGGAGYGYTF.

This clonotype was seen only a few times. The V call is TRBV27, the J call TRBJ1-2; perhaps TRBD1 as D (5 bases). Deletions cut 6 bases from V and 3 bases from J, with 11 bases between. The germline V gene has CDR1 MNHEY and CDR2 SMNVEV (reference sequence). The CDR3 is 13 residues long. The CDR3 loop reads CASSPKGDYGYTF. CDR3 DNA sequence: TGTGCCAGCAGCCCCAAAGGGGACTATGGCTACACCTTC.

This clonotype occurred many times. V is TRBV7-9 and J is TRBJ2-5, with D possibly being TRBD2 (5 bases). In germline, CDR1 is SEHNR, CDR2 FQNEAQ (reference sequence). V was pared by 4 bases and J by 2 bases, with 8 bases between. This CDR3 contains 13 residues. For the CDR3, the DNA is TGTGCCAGCAGCTCGGGGATACAAGAGACCCAGTACTTC. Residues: CASSSGIQETQYF.

In DNA form, the CDR3 reads TGTGCCAGCAGTGCAGTCTATGGTGCCTACGAGCAGTACTTC. Translating it yields CASSAVYGAYEQYF. The chain joins TRBV6-1 to TRBJ2-7; D not certain. The germline V and J ends were trimmed by 4 bases and 2 bases, with 12 bases remaining between them. Germline V gene sequence: CDR1 MNHNS, CDR2 SASEGT. The CDR3 sequence is 14 residues long.

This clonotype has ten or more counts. CDR3 protein: CASSAQNEKLFF. DNA for the CDR3: TGTGCCAGCAGCGCACAGAATGAAAAACTGTTTTTT. The J gene is TRBJ1-4, the V gene TRBV7-9; D is uncertain. V was clipped by 5 bases and J by 5 bases, with 6 bases between them. Germline V gene lookup returns CDR1 SEHNR and CDR2 FQNEAQ (reference sequence). CDR3 length equals 12 residues.

DNA for the CDR3: TGTGCCAGCAGCTTCGGGGACCAAACTACCGGGGAGCTGTTTTTT. Residues: CASSFGDQTTGELFF. The gene calls are TRBV7-2 and TRBJ2-2; perhaps D is TRBD1 or TRBD2 (5 bases each). Germline V gene lookup returns CDR1 SGHTA and CDR2 FQGNSA. The CDR3 has 15 residues. Trimming cost V 3 bases and J 5 bases, with 13 bases left between them.

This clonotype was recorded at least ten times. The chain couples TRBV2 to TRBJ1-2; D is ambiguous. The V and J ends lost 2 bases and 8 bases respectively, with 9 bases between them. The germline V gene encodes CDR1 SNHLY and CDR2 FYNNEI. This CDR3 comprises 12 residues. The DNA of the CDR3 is TGTGCCAGCAGTGAACGGATAGGGGGCTACACCTTC. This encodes CASSERIGGYTF.